This T cell receptor beta chain is from a study of blood T cell repertoires in COVID-19. Measured with immunoSEQ multiplex PCR; TCRdb has only the in-frame clones, and not every one. The sample lists around 100,000 clones, 85% to 90% occurring once. Germline V gene lookup returns CDR1 SGHVS and CDR2 FQNEAQ. The CDR3 runs 16 residues. Trimming stripped 2 bases from V and 0 bases from J, with 13 bases between. What was sequenced was peripheral blood. This receptor was obtained from a human donor in a cohort sampled during active COVID-19. The chain couples TRBV7-8 to TRBJ1-1, with TRBD1 as a possible D gene (5 bases). The CDR3 DNA reads as TGTGCCAGCAGCTTATCCGTGCGGGGGTTGAACACTGAAGCTTTCTTT. It is translated as CASSLSVRGLNTEAFF.